This T cell receptor beta chain was obtained from a study of Japanese encephalitis immunity and Zika vaccine responses. Study-level information: TCRs were sequenced at week 0, pre-ZPIV, and again at week 52. Cells were stimulated with conserved or non-conserved ZIKV structural peptides, or JEV or YFV peptides. Study findings and constraints: JEV-pre-vaccinated donors lost CD4 richness to conserved ZIKV epitopes after ZPIV. More ZIKV- and JEV-shared clonotypes appeared in JEV-pre-vaccinated donors than in YFV donors.

TCRdb fed the 5' RACE reads into MiXCR, producing one record per CDR3 protein. The data hold 200 to 300 distinct CDR3 sequences, with around 2.4% observed a single time. By sample share, this clonotype is hyperexpanded. Trimming removed 0 bases at V and 0 bases at J, with 9 bases between. Germline CDR1 reads MNHEY; CDR2 reads SVGEGT. The CDR3 extends over 17 amino acids. For less than seven days, PBMCs labeled with CFSE were cultured with peptide pools at approximately 1 ug/mL each. The sort collected unfixed, live, CD56-CD19-CD16-CD3+CD4+ CFSE-low proliferating CD4 T cells. The starting material was antigen-activated CD4+ T cells from blood, cultured, obtained during a Zika inactivated vaccine study. This chain joins TRBV6-2 or TRBV6-3 and TRBJ2-6; a possible D gene is TRBD1 (6 bases). The sequence was collected from an adult man who received an inactivated Zika virus vaccine. CDR3 in amino acids: CASSYSAGASGANVLTF. CDR3 DNA sequence: TGTGCCAGCAGTTACTCTGCAGGGGCCTCTGGGGCCAACGTCCTGACTTTC.